Following are 7 T cell receptor beta chains from one sample sequenced in a study of cytomegalovirus exposure and HLA in healthy donors. It was with 60 Vbeta and 13 Jbeta primers that the PCR ran. Method: immunoSEQ multiplex PCR; TCRdb's copy keeps in-frame clones and lacks some. Among 100,000 to 150,000 clones listed, under 90% were seen once. Sequences were obtained from PBMCs. Every receptor here comes from a female donor in good health and CMV-seropositive.

V gene TRBV6-1 combines with J gene TRBJ2-2; D is unresolved. Trimming took 0 bases from V and 4 from J, leaving 12 bases between them. This CDR3 has 16 residues. The V gene's germline CDR1 is MNHNS and CDR2 SASEGT. CDR3 in amino acids: CASSEAFSPGTGELFF. CDR3 in DNA: TGTGCCAGCAGTGAAGCTTTTTCACCGGGCACCGGGGAGCTGTTTTTT.

The J gene is TRBJ1-2, the V gene TRBV19; no reliable D call. Germline values: CDR1 LNHDA, CDR2 SQIVND (reference sequence). This CDR3 contains 14 residues. Trimming removed 8 bases from V and 4 bases from J, with 17 bases in between. The CDR3 reads CASFAGYAGYGYTF. DNA of the CDR3: TGTGCCAGTTTCGCTGGTTACGCGGGCTATGGCTACACCTTC.

The chain uses TRBV7-2 and TRBJ2-1, with a weak D call TRBD2 (6 bases). Germline CDR1 reads SGHTA; CDR2 reads FQGNSA. V lost 4 bases, J lost 3 bases, and 10 bases lay in between. The CDR3 covers 14 residues. CDR3 loop: CASSSPGLYNEQFF. The CDR3 region has the DNA TGTGCCAGCAGCTCCCCGGGACTCTACAATGAGCAGTTCTTC.

The chain couples TRBV30 to TRBJ1-5; D might be TRBD1 (5 bases). The CDR3 contains 15 residues. Germline assignment: CDR1 GTSNPN and CDR2 SVGIG (reference sequence). With 2 bases removed from V and 3 bases from J, the gap between germline ends came to 14 bases. CDR3 sequence reads: CAWSPHLGANQPQHF. As DNA, the CDR3 is TGTGCCTGGAGTCCCCACCTAGGGGCCAATCAGCCCCAGCATTTT.

V and J are TRBV29-1 and TRBJ2-7; TRBD1 is a possible D gene (5 bases). V gave up 5 bases and J gave up 5 bases, with 10 bases separating them. In germline, CDR1 is SQVTM, CDR2 ANQGSEA. The length of the CDR3 is 11 residues. This CDR3 is CSVSGLDEQYF. DNA of the CDR3: TGCAGCGTTTCAGGGTTGGACGAGCAGTACTTC.

The chain uses TRBV7-3 and TRBJ2-3, with 9 bases identical to TRBD2. Germline-derived CDR1 and CDR2 are SGHTA and FQGTGA. V was clipped by 6 bases and J by 0 bases; unmatched bases: 4. CDR3 length equals 15 residues. The CDR3 sequence: CASRLSGGSTDTQYF. CDR3 DNA sequence: TGTGCCAGCAGACTTAGCGGGGGAAGCACAGATACGCAGTATTTT.

The chain couples TRBV19 to TRBJ1-5; 8 bases map to TRBD1. V lost 6 bases, J lost 1 base, and 5 bases stayed unmatched. This CDR3 has 15 amino acids. Germline assignment: CDR1 LNHDA and CDR2 SQIVND (reference sequence). CDR3 amino acids: CASRETGASNQPQHF. CDR3 DNA sequence: TGTGCCAGTAGGGAGACAGGGGCCAGCAATCAGCCCCAGCATTTT.